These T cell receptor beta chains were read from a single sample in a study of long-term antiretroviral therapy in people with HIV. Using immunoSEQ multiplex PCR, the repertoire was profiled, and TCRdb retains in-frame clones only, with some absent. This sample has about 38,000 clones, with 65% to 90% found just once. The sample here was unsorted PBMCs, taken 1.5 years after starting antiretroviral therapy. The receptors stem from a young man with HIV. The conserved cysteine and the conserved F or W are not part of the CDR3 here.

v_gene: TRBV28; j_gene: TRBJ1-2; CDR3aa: ASSTPTGPSYGYT
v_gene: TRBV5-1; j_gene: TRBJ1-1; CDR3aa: ASSLGSLGDTEAF
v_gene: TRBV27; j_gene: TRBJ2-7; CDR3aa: ASSFRSGSDGEQY
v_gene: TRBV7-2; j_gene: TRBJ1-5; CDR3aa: ASSLGGQGREPQH
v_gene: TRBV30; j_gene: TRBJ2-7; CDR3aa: AWSVGGGLYEQY
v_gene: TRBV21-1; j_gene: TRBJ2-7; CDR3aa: ASRHGRANYEQY
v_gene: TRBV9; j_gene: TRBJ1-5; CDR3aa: ASSGGGVNQPQH
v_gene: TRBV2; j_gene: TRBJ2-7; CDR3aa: ASSEQGQYYEQY
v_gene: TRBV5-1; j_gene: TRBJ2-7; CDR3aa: ASSFRQNGEQY
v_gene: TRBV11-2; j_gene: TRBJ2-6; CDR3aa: ASSFIGSGANVLT
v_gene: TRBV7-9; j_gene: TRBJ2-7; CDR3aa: ASSLRAGPSEQY
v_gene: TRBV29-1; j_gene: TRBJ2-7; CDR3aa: SVESSGGTYEQY
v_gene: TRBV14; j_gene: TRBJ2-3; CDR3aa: ASSQLATSTDTQY
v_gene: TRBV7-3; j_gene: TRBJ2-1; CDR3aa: ASSPHGLAGVNEQF
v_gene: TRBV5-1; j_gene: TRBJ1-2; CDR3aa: ASSLSSGVYGYT
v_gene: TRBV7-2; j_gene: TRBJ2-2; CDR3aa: ASSLGDRPTGELF